The 32 T cell receptor beta chains reported below all come from one sample, sequenced in a study of response to subunit inactivated influenza vaccine. TCRdb ran MiXCR on the RT-PCR reads and lists one entry per CDR3 protein. The sample lists under 950,000 distinct CDR3 sequences, roughly 20% occurring once. The source was PBMCs from blood, collected around 5 days after vaccination. Receptors were obtained from a man over 45 who received an inactivated influenza vaccine.

The rearrangement uses TRBV10-3 and TRBJ2-3; the D gene is possibly TRBD2 (6 bases). In germline, CDR1 is ENHRY, CDR2 SYGVKD. The V and J ends lost 0 bases and 2 bases respectively, with 12 bases between them. The CDR3 is 16 residues long. Here the CDR3 DNA reads TGTGCCATCAGTGAGTCGTCTAGCGTTAACACAGATACGCAGTATTTT. Amino acid sequence: CAISESSSVNTDTQYF.

This clonotype occurred a few times. The rearrangement joins TRBV7-9 to TRBJ1-6, with D uncertain. The V end lost 5 bases, the J end lost 7 bases, and 6 bases lay between the germline ends. The CDR3 has 12 residues. Looked up from germline, CDR1 is SEHNR and CDR2 is FQNEAQ (reference sequence). CDR3 coding DNA: TGTGCCAGCAGCCGAGAAAATTCACCCCTCCACTTT. It codes for CASSRENSPLHF.

The chain recombines TRBV4-1 with TRBJ2-3; 8 positions match TRBD2. The length of the CDR3 is 15 residues. CDR1 and CDR2 from the germline V gene are MGHRA and YSYEKL. The V and J ends lost 4 bases and 5 bases, in that order; junction bases with no gene match: 8. The CDR3 nucleotides read TGCGCCAGCAGCCCCATGGGACTAGAGAGAGATACGCAGTATTTT. Its translation: CASSPMGLERDTQYF.

This chain uses TRBV28 with TRBJ1-2, with unresolved D. The CDR3 consists of 12 residues. Trimming removed 7 bases from V and 0 bases from J, with 6 bases in between. Germline V lookup: CDR1 MDHEN, CDR2 SYDVKM. CDR3 loop: CASMGSNYGYTF. CDR3 DNA sequence: TGTGCCAGCATGGGATCTAACTATGGCTACACCTTC.

This clonotype was recorded at least ten times. The chain is built from TRBV15 and TRBJ1-5, with TRBD1 as a possible D gene (5 bases). Trimming left V 5 bases short and J 5 bases short, with 16 bases between. The CDR3 length is 15 residues. Germline loops: CDR1 LNHNV, CDR2 YYDKDF (reference sequence). CDR3 protein: CATSPAGGSHQPQHF. The CDR3 region has the DNA TGTGCCACCAGCCCTGCGGGGGGGAGTCATCAGCCCCAGCATTTT.

This clonotype was seen more than once but under ten times. This chain connects TRBV29-1 to TRBJ1-2; D call uncertain. CDR1 SQVTM and CDR2 ANQGSEA come from the germline V gene. The germline V and J ends were trimmed by 4 bases and 4 bases, with 16 bases remaining between them. This CDR3 region has 14 residues. CDR3 DNA sequence: TGCAGCGTTGGGGCGGACGGCTCGTTCTATGGCTACACCTTC. Translation gives CSVGADGSFYGYTF.

The rearrangement uses TRBV20-1 and TRBJ2-4; no clear D. Germline V gene data show CDR1 as DFQATT and CDR2 as SNEGSKA (reference sequence). V was clipped by 0 bases and J by 0 bases, with 15 bases between them. The CDR3 totals 17 residues. The CDR3 DNA reads TGCAGTGCTAGAGATTTGGACGCCTTACTAGCCAAAAACATTCAGTACTTC. Protein product: CSARDLDALLAKNIQYF.

The rearrangement links TRBV10-3 to TRBJ2-5, with D uncertain. The CDR3 is 13 residues long. The germline CDR1 and CDR2 sequences are ENHRY and SYGVKD. V lost 1 base, J lost 3 bases, and 6 bases lay in between. The CDR3 sequence: CAISEWPEETQYF. The CDR3 DNA reads TGTGCCATCAGTGAGTGGCCCGAAGAGACCCAGTACTTC.

This clonotype was picked up many times. This rearrangement joins TRBV20-1 to TRBJ2-1; the D gene is possibly TRBD2 (6 bases). V lost 2 bases to trimming and J lost 4 bases, with 18 bases between them. CDR1 and CDR2 (germline): DFQATT, SNEGSKA (reference sequence). The CDR3 contains 16 residues. CDR3 amino acids: CSARPVWTTMYNEQFF. The CDR3, as DNA: TGCAGTGCTAGACCCGTTTGGACTACCATGTACAATGAGCAGTTCTTC.

The chain links TRBV28 to TRBJ2-2, with TRBD1 matching over 8 bases. Trimming at V came to 10 bases and at J to 5 bases, leaving 12 bases not matched to a gene. CDR3 length equals 15 residues. Per germline, CDR1 MDHEN and CDR2 SYDVKM. The CDR3 sequence: CANSRGGQGTGELFF. The CDR3 DNA is TGTGCCAACTCGCGTGGAGGACAGGGTACCGGGGAGCTGTTTTTT.

This clonotype was counted between two and nine times. This sequence joins TRBV27 and TRBJ2-2; D tentatively fits TRBD1 or TRBD2 (5 bases each). There are 16 residues in the CDR3. Trimming cost V 1 base and J 4 bases, with 13 bases left between them. Germline assignment: CDR1 MNHEY and CDR2 SMNVEV (reference sequence). The CDR3 DNA follows: TGTGCCAGCAGTTTATTTTCCGGGGCCGTCACCGGGGAGCTGTTTTTT. Protein product: CASSLFSGAVTGELFF.

This clonotype was recorded many times. V usage is TRBV6-1 and J usage is TRBJ2-7; no reliable D call. The CDR3 is 14 amino acids. The V end lost 2 bases, the J end lost 3 bases, and 11 bases lay between the germline ends. CDR1 is MNHNS, CDR2 SASEGT, per germline. This chain's CDR3 is CASSEFGTHYEQYF. Here the CDR3 DNA reads TGTGCCAGCAGTGAATTCGGCACTCACTACGAGCAGTACTTC.

This clonotype was seen ten or more times. The chain employs TRBV7-2 and TRBJ2-5; 7 nucleotides line up with TRBD2. Germline V gene data show CDR1 as SGHTA and CDR2 as FQGNSA. The CDR3 sequence is 15 residues long. The V gene end was trimmed by 5 bases and the J gene end by 3 bases; junction bases not matched to a gene: 9. The CDR3 nucleotides read TGTGCCAGCAGCCAGTGGGGGGGAAGGGAAGAGACCCAGTACTTC. Its translation: CASSQWGGREETQYF.

The chain is built from TRBV9 and TRBJ2-1; possibly TRBD2 for D (6 bases). Between the trimmed V and J ends, which lost 4 bases and 0 bases, there was a span of 11 bases. Germline V gene data show CDR1 as SGDLS and CDR2 as YYNGEE. The CDR3 is made up of 15 amino acids. CDR3 amino acids: CASSLGGVSYNEQFF. In nucleotides, the CDR3 is TGTGCCAGCAGCTTAGGCGGGGTCTCCTACAATGAGCAGTTCTTC. The complete variable domain, with remaining parts taken from reference TRBV9 and TRBJ2-1, reads DSGVTQTPKHLITATGQRVTLRCSPRSGDLSVYWYQQSLDQGLQFLIQYYNGEERAKGNILERFSAQQFPDLHSELNLSSLELGDSALYFCASSLGGVSYNEQFFGPGTRLTVL.

This sequence joins TRBV20-1 and TRBJ2-3; no firm D call. The CDR3 contains 15 residues. V lost 2 bases and J lost 3, with 15 bases in between. The germline V gene encodes CDR1 DFQATT and CDR2 SNEGSKA (reference sequence). In DNA form, the CDR3 reads TGCAGTGCTAGACGGCGAAAGGGCGGTACAGATACGCAGTATTTT. Translated, it gives CSARRRKGGTDTQYF.

This sequence joins TRBV7-2 and TRBJ2-1; 8 positions match TRBD1. The CDR3 runs to 15 residues. In germline, CDR1 is SGHTA, CDR2 FQGNSA. J was trimmed by 8 bases and V by 2 bases; bases with no gene match: 8. CDR3 sequence reads: CASSLTGGSFDEQFF. The CDR3 DNA sequence: TGTGCCAGCAGCTTAACAGGGGGGTCTTTCGATGAGCAGTTCTTC.

V is TRBV12-3 or TRBV12-4 and J is TRBJ1-5; TRBD1 matches at 7 bases. The ends lost 3 bases at V and 7 bases at J; junction bases unmatched: 3. The CDR3 extends over 13 amino acids. For the CDR3, the DNA is TGTGCCAGCAGTTTCTCGACAGGGCAGCCCCAGCATTTT. Translated: CASSFSTGQPQHF.

This clonotype was recorded a few times. The rearrangement links TRBV10-3 to TRBJ2-7; D is possibly TRBD2 (5 bases). CDR3 length: 13 residues. V gave up 7 bases and J gave up 4 bases, with 14 bases separating them. Germline CDR1 is ENHRY and CDR2 is SYGVKD. CDR3 protein: CAIMEDLWYEQYF. The CDR3 DNA reads as TGTGCCATCATGGAGGACTTGTGGTACGAGCAGTACTTC.

This chain connects TRBV4-2 to TRBJ2-7; TRBD1 aligns across 7 bases. In germline, CDR1 is LGHNA, CDR2 YNFKEQ. CDR3 length: 15 residues. Trimming took 0 bases from V and 5 from J; bases not matched to a gene: 7. The CDR3 DNA is TGTGCCAGCAGCCAAGATCTGGGCAGGGGGAACGAGCAGTACTTC. It yields the protein CASSQDLGRGNEQYF.

This clonotype was counted a few times. This sequence joins TRBV29-1 and TRBJ2-1, with 13 bases identical to TRBD2. The V segment lost 1 base and the J segment 8 bases; nucleotides outside the gene matches: 11. Germline CDR1 is SQVTM and CDR2 is ANQGSEA. This CDR3 contains 17 residues. The CDR3 protein is CSVEGGLAGPPNDEQFF. The CDR3, as DNA: TGCAGCGTTGAAGGGGGACTAGCGGGACCCCCCAACGATGAGCAGTTCTTC.

In this sample, this clonotype turned up once. This may be a read error: a much more frequent sequence differs by one nucleotide. The genes are TRBV7-2 and TRBJ2-7; tentative D call: TRBD1 (6 bases). Germline V lookup: CDR1 SGHTA, CDR2 FQGNSA. CDR3 length equals 15 residues. V was shortened by 6 bases and J by 3 bases, with 18 bases between the two germline ends. This CDR3 is CASSVVWGQYYEQYF. Here the CDR3 DNA reads TGTGCCAGCAGTGTCGTTTGGGGGCAGTACTACGAGCAGTACTTC.

V usage is TRBV10-3 and J usage is TRBJ2-3; TRBD1 matches 8 bases. This CDR3 comprises 13 residues. Germline loops: CDR1 ENHRY, CDR2 SYGVKD. The ends lost 3 bases at V and 5 bases at J; junction bases unmatched: 1. The CDR3 loop is CAISEQGEDTQYF. In nucleotides, the CDR3 is TGTGCCATCAGTGAACAGGGGGAAGATACGCAGTATTTT.

The chain recombines TRBV6-1 with TRBJ1-2, with D tentatively TRBD1 (5 bases). CDR1 is MNHNS and CDR2 is SASEGT in the germline V gene. V gave up 3 bases and J gave up 3 bases, with 11 bases separating them. The CDR3 covers 14 residues. The CDR3 DNA is TGTGCCAGCAGTGATGGGGCAGGGTACTATGGCTACACCTTC. Amino acid sequence: CASSDGAGYYGYTF.

CDR3 sequence (DNA): TGCAGTGCTCCCGGGGGGCCCTACGAGCAGTACTTC. Translated: CSAPGGPYEQYF. The V call is TRBV20-1, the J call TRBJ2-7; TRBD2 is a possible D gene (7 bases). The germline V gene has CDR1 DFQATT and CDR2 SNEGSKA (reference sequence). This CDR3 comprises 12 residues. Trimming took off 5 bases at V and 2 bases at J, with 10 bases between the two ends.

The rearrangement joins TRBV7-6 to TRBJ2-1; D possibly corresponds to TRBD1 (6 bases). With 2 bases removed from V and 2 bases from J, the gap between germline ends came to 25 bases. The length of the CDR3 is 20 residues. CDR1 is SGHVS and CDR2 is FNYEAQ in the germline V gene. The CDR3 DNA is TGTGCCAGCAGCTTATTCGGGATTATCGGGCAGGGGCTGCCCTACAATGAGCAGTTCTTC. Protein product: CASSLFGIIGQGLPYNEQFF.

The chain uses TRBV30 and TRBJ2-7, with D uncertain. The germline CDR1 and CDR2 sequences are GTSNPN and SVGIG (reference sequence). The length of the CDR3 is 12 residues. The V end lost 5 bases, the J end lost 2 bases, and 10 bases lay between the germline ends. Written as DNA, the CDR3 is TGTGCCTGGGACTCCCGGACCTACGAGCAGTACTTC. Its translation is CAWDSRTYEQYF.

The chain has TRBV25-1 and TRBJ2-5, with TRBD2 matching 10 bases. The CDR3 contains 15 residues. The ends lost 2 bases at V and 5 bases at J; junction bases unmatched: 5. Germline lookup yields CDR1 MGHDK and CDR2 SYGVNS. The CDR3 loop is CASSELLAGFETQYF. The DNA of the CDR3 is TGTGCCAGCAGTGAACTACTAGCGGGATTTGAGACCCAGTACTTC.

CDR3 sequence (DNA): TGCGCCAGCAGCTGGGACGGGGGAATTGCAGAGACCCAGTACTTC. It codes for CASSWDGGIAETQYF. The V call is TRBV5-1, the J call TRBJ2-5; TRBD2 might be the D (6 bases). Germline CDR1 reads SGHRS; CDR2 reads YFSETQ. Between the trimmed V and J ends, which lost 3 bases and 4 bases, there was a span of 16 bases. CDR3 length equals 15 residues.

The genes are TRBV5-6 and TRBJ2-7; 7 bases are shared with TRBD1. The J segment lost 3 bases and the V segment lost 0 bases, leaving 6 bases of the junction unmatched. CDR3 length: 15 residues. From germline, CDR1 is SGHDT and CDR2 YYEEEE. DNA for the CDR3: TGTGCCAGCAGCTTGGGGGCAGGGGGATTCTACGAGCAGTACTTC. Translated: CASSLGAGGFYEQYF. Drawing the rest from reference TRBV5-6 and TRBJ2-7, the complete variable domain is DAGVTQSPTHLIKTRGQQVTLRCSPKSGHDTVSWYQQALGQGPQFIFQYYEEEERQRGNFPDRFSGHQFPNYSSELNVNALLLGDSALYLCASSLGAGGFYEQYFGPGTRLTVT.

The chain has TRBV7-2 and TRBJ2-3, with D uncertain. The CDR3 runs 14 residues. Deletions cut 0 bases from V and 5 bases from J, with 9 bases between. CDR1 and CDR2 from the germline V gene are SGHTA and FQGNSA. CDR3 residues: CASSLARRVDTQYF. DNA of the CDR3: TGTGCCAGCAGCTTAGCAAGACGGGTAGATACGCAGTATTTT.

V usage is TRBV4-2 and J usage is TRBJ1-6, with a possible D match to TRBD1 (5 bases). This CDR3 is 16 amino acids long. Germline V CDR1 and CDR2: LGHNA, YNFKEQ. V lost 0 bases to trimming and J lost 1 base, with 7 bases between them. In DNA, the CDR3 is TGTGCCAGCAGCCAAGATGGGGGGTCCTATAATTCACCCCTCCACTTT. It is translated as CASSQDGGSYNSPLHF.

Only a few counts were recorded for this clonotype. The chain carries TRBV19 and TRBJ2-5, with no clear D. Germline V gene data show CDR1 as LNHDA and CDR2 as SQIVND (reference sequence). The CDR3 sequence is 13 residues long. Trimming pared 6 bases from V and 5 bases from J, leaving 13 bases between. DNA for the CDR3: TGTGCCAGTAGCACAAGTCTAAGGGAGACCCAGTACTTC. It translates to CASSTSLRETQYF. Full variable domain (outside the CDR3, taken from reference TRBV19 and TRBJ2-5): DGGITQSPKYLFRKEGQNVTLSCEQNLNHDAMYWYRQDPGQGLRLIYYSQIVNDFQKGDIAEGYSVSREKKESFPLTVTSAQKNPTAFYLCASSTSLRETQYFGPGTRLLVL.